This T cell receptor beta chain was retrieved from a study of glioma-infiltrating T cells. TCR alpha and beta CDR3 regions were amplified from RNA using iRepertoire nested multiplex PCR. Via MiXCR, TCRdb re-called the multiplex PCR reads, giving one row per CDR3 protein. The sample has approximately 400,000 distinct CDR3 sequences, around 45% seen once. A single count supports this clonotype. Germline and junction disagree at one end, which may indicate a read error. This CDR3 has 15 amino acids. Germline V lookup: CDR1 DFQATT, CDR2 SNEGSKA (reference sequence). Sequenced: glioma tissue, nonneoplastic brain tissue, or PBMCs (not recorded which). The receptor comes from a human donor with low-grade glioma or glioblastoma, undergoing nonglioma brain surgery, or in good health (not recorded which). This chain joins TRBV20-1 and TRBJ2-2, with a weak D call TRBD2 (5 bases). CDR3 amino acids: CSARKGSVNTRELFF. The CDR3 coding sequence is TGCAGTGCCAGAAAGGGTAGCGTCAACACCAGGGAGCTGTTTTTT.